This is a list of T cell receptor beta chains from one sample in a study of T-cell memory formation after mild COVID-19. TCRdb reanalysed the 5' RACE reads using MiXCR and keeps one entry per CDR3 protein. Of some 310,000 distinct CDR3 sequences listed, roughly 19% are singletons. Sequenced material: PBMCs or a T cell subset sorted from them (not recorded which). The receptors were sampled from a young man who had mild COVID-19 (a few samples of this study predate the infection). Cell type and time point are not known. CDR3s include the opening cysteine and the closing phenylalanine or tryptophan. Each record gives: J gene, D gene, CDR3 length, V gene, clone size, CDR3 DNA, CDR3 protein. A D gene is named only where the DNA matches it firmly. Some rows have no size entry. The others give once, few or many, or a class for an expanded clone.

TRBJ2-1,TRBD2,18,TRBV12-5,few,TGTGCTAGTGGGCCTGGCGGGGGGCTCCTACCACTTACATCTGAGCAGTTCTTC,CASGPGGGLLPLTSEQFF
TRBJ1-1,TRBD1,14,TRBV4-1,.,TGCGCCAGCAGCCGGGGACAGGCGAACACTGAAGCTTTCTTT,CASSRGQANTEAFF
TRBJ2-7,TRBD1,17,TRBV12-3/TRBV12-4,few,TGTGCCAGCAGTTTCACCCCGAGACAGGGGAGGCCCTACGAGCAGTACTTC,CASSFTPRQGRPYEQYF
TRBJ2-7,TRBD1,14,TRBV29-1,few,TGCAGCGTTGAGGACAGGGGGATCAACTACGAGCAGTACTTC,CSVEDRGINYEQYF
TRBJ2-5,TRBD2,15,TRBV6-5,.,TGTGCCAGCAGTTCGACAGCGGGAGTTCCAGAGACCCAGTACTTC,CASSSTAGVPETQYF
TRBJ1-1,.,17,TRBV12-5,few,TGTGCTAGTGCCCTGTGGGGGAGGGCTGAGATAAACACTGAAGCTTTCTTT,CASALWGRAEINTEAFF
TRBJ2-2,.,14,TRBV12-3/TRBV12-4,.,TGTGCCAGCAATCTTCAGGGGAACACCGGGGAGCTGTTTTTT,CASNLQGNTGELFF
TRBJ2-5,.,15,TRBV7-9,few,TGTGCCAGCAGCTTAGTAGCCCGGGGCCAAGAGACCCAGTACTTC,CASSLVARGQETQYF
TRBJ2-2,.,13,TRBV7-3,.,TGTGCCAGCAGCCCTACGGGGCTGACGGAGCTGTTTTTT,CASSPTGLTELFF
TRBJ1-2,.,12,TRBV28,.,TGTGCCAGCAGTGCGTGGGGCTATGGCTACACCTTC,CASSAWGYGYTF
TRBJ2-6,TRBD1,17,TRBV6-5,.,TGTGCCAGCAGTACGGGACAGCCTGGCTCTGGGGCCAACGTCCTGACTTTC,CASSTGQPGSGANVLTF
TRBJ1-1,TRBD1,15,TRBV27,many,TGTGCCAGCAGTAGCGCCGGGACAGGGTATCCTGAAGCTTTCTTT,CASSSAGTGYPEAFF
TRBJ1-4,.,12,TRBV2,few,TGTGCCAGCGCGCAGACTAATGAAAAACTGTTTTTT,CASAQTNEKLFF
TRBJ1-6,.,14,TRBV6-5,.,TGTGCCAGCAGTTACCGCCGGGAGTTTTCACCCCTCCACTTT,CASSYRREFSPLHF
TRBJ1-3,.,17,TRBV2,few,TGTGCCAGCAGTGACTGGGACATGCTCACCTCTGGAAACACCATATATTTT,CASSDWDMLTSGNTIYF
TRBJ1-5,.,15,TRBV5-1,.,TGCGCCAGCAGCCCTGGCAGGAGGGGCAATCAGCCCCAGCATTTT,CASSPGRRGNQPQHF
TRBJ1-1,TRBD1,14,TRBV29-1,.,TGCAGCGTGGTAGGTTTGACAGGGGGATCTGAAGCTTTCTTT,CSVVGLTGGSEAFF
TRBJ1-2,.,16,TRBV6-6,.,TGTGCCAGCAGCCAATCCACCGACAGGCTACTCCTAGGCTACACCTTC,CASSQSTDRLLLGYTF
TRBJ1-2,.,16,TRBV4-3,.,TGCGCCAGCAGCCAAAGCCTCGAGGGTACAAACTATGGCTACACCTTC,CASSQSLEGTNYGYTF
TRBJ1-6,.,13,TRBV2,.,TGTGCCAGCGTGGGCAGAAATAATTCACCCCTCCACTTT,CASVGRNNSPLHF
TRBJ2-7,TRBD1,14,TRBV11-1,.,TGTGCCAGCAGCCCCGGGACAGGGGTCAACGAGCAGTACTTC,CASSPGTGVNEQYF
TRBJ2-1,.,16,TRBV5-1,few,TGCGCCAGCAGCCAAACGAGGGTGAGCTCCTACAATGAGCAGTTCTTC,CASSQTRVSSYNEQFF
TRBJ2-1,.,16,TRBV4-1,few,TGCGCCAGCAGCCAGCGACGATTAAACTCCTACAATGAGCAGTTCTTC,CASSQRRLNSYNEQFF
TRBJ1-4,.,15,TRBV7-2,.,TGTGCCAGCAGCTGGCGGGGGGCGGCTAATGAAAAACTGTTTTTT,CASSWRGAANEKLFF
TRBJ2-3,TRBD2,15,TRBV7-2,few,TGTGCCAGCAGTCGTCGGACTAGCGGGGGGGATACGCAGTATTTT,CASSRRTSGGDTQYF
TRBJ1-1,.,14,TRBV18,.,TGTGCCAGCTCACCAACGGGACAGAACACTGAAGCTTTCTTT,CASSPTGQNTEAFF
TRBJ2-1,TRBD2,16,TRBV7-2,many,TGTGCCAGCAGCTTAGTGCGTCTAGCGGTTTACAATGAGCAGTTCTTC,CASSLVRLAVYNEQFF
TRBJ1-1,.,14,TRBV7-9,few,TGTGCCAGCAGCTCAGACCTGGGATGGACTGAAGCTTTCTTT,CASSSDLGWTEAFF
TRBJ2-5,.,15,TRBV20-1,few,TGCAGTGCCAATCTCTGGCGGGGGCTGGGAGAGACCCAGTACTTC,CSANLWRGLGETQYF
TRBJ2-2,TRBD2,15,TRBV12-5,.,TGTGCTAGTGGCTTCCCCGGGGGGTCAACCGGGGAGCTGATTTTT,CASGFPGGSTGELIF
TRBJ2-1,TRBD1,15,TRBV5-1,many,TGCGCCAGCAGCTTGGAACAGGGGAGCTACAATGAGCAGTTCTTC,CASSLEQGSYNEQFF
TRBJ2-5,TRBD2,13,TRBV27,.,TGTGCCAGCAGATGGCGGGAGGGGGAGACCCAGTACTTC,CASRWREGETQYF
TRBJ1-2,.,16,TRBV6-2/TRBV6-3,.,TGTGCCAGCAGTTACTTTCGCCGGACAGAGAACTATGGCTACACCTTC,CASSYFRRTENYGYTF
TRBJ2-7,TRBD1,15,TRBV7-2,few,TGTGCCAGCAGCTTATATGGGACAGGGTCCTACGAGCAGTACTTC,CASSLYGTGSYEQYF
TRBJ2-1,TRBD2,13,TRBV20-1,.,TGCAGTGCTATTACTAGCGGGGGAGGCAAGCAGTTCTTC,CSAITSGGGKQFF
TRBJ1-5,.,13,TRBV20-1,many,TGCAGTGCTAGAAGAGGGGGCAATCAGCCCCAGCATTTT,CSARRGGNQPQHF
TRBJ2-5,.,14,TRBV7-3,few,TGTGCCAGCAGCTTTCGGGCTAGTAGGGAGACCCAGTACTTC,CASSFRASRETQYF
TRBJ1-4,.,13,TRBV28,.,TGTGCCAGCAGTTTATGGGAAAATGAAAAACTGTTTTTT,CASSLWENEKLFF
TRBJ1-3,.,17,TRBV6-5,.,TGTGCCAGCAGTTACTCGGCCCGGGAGGCAGCTGGAAACACCATATATTTT,CASSYSAREAAGNTIYF
TRBJ2-5,.,14,TRBV29-1,few,TGCAGCGTTGAACGTCTAGCCGGGGGTGAGACCCAGTACTTC,CSVERLAGGETQYF
TRBJ1-1,.,14,TRBV6-5,.,TGTGCCAGCAGTTACTCCCCTTCTCACACTGAAGCTTTCTTT,CASSYSPSHTEAFF
TRBJ1-2,TRBD1,15,TRBV12-3/TRBV12-4,.,TGTGCCAGCAGTGTACATGGGACAGGGGGCTATGGCTACACCTTC,CASSVHGTGGYGYTF
TRBJ2-3,TRBD2,13,TRBV29-1,few,TGCAGCGTTGACCGGGGGGAGACAGATACGCAGTATTTT,CSVDRGETDTQYF
TRBJ2-7,TRBD1,14,TRBV5-1,few,TGCGCCAGCAGCGGACTGACAGGGGGCTACGAGCAGTACTTC,CASSGLTGGYEQYF
TRBJ1-1,.,15,TRBV12-3/TRBV12-4,many,TGTGCCAGCAGTTCACACAGGGCAGTGAACACTGAAGCTTTCTTT,CASSSHRAVNTEAFF
TRBJ2-7,TRBD2,18,TRBV7-6,few,TGTGCCAGCAGCACAGGCCCGACTGTAGCGGGGCTGACCTACGAGCAGTACTTC,CASSTGPTVAGLTYEQYF
TRBJ2-1,TRBD2,15,TRBV7-7,.,TGTGCTAGCAGCTTAGTTAGCGGGGAGACCAATGAGCAGTTCTTC,CASSLVSGETNEQFF
TRBJ1-2,TRBD1,15,TRBV18,few,TGTGCCAGCTCACCCCTGACAGGGGGCGAGGATGGCTACACCTTC,CASSPLTGGEDGYTF
TRBJ2-1,.,15,TRBV5-1,few,TGCGCCAGCAGCTTGGCTCCTACAGGTGACAATGAGCAGTTCTTC,CASSLAPTGDNEQFF
TRBJ1-2,.,11,TRBV29-1,.,TGCAGCGTTTCACGGGGGACTGGCTACACCTTC,CSVSRGTGYTF
TRBJ2-5,.,16,TRBV12-3/TRBV12-4,few,TGTGCCAGCAGTCCGGGACTCCCGGCTAGCCAAGAGACCCAGTACTTC,CASSPGLPASQETQYF
TRBJ1-1,.,13,TRBV2,.,TGTGCCAGCAGTGGGGGGCCAGGCACTGAAGCTTTCTTT,CASSGGPGTEAFF
TRBJ2-1,.,13,TRBV5-1,many,TGCGCCAGCAGCTTCGACGGGGATGGGGAGCAGTTCTTC,CASSFDGDGEQFF
TRBJ1-5,TRBD1,14,TRBV2,few,TGTGCCAGCAGGTGGGACAGGACCGATCAGCCCCAGCATTTT,CASRWDRTDQPQHF
TRBJ2-3,TRBD1,15,TRBV5-1,few,TGCGCCAGCAATCCGGCCAGGGGGTACACAGATACGCAGTATTTT,CASNPARGYTDTQYF
TRBJ2-7,.,12,TRBV10-3,few,TGTGCCATCAGTAAGGACAGTTACGAGCAGTACTTC,CAISKDSYEQYF
TRBJ1-1,.,16,TRBV9,.,TGTGCCAGCAGTAACACAGGACCGGGGATGAACACTGAAGCTTTCTTT,CASSNTGPGMNTEAFF
TRBJ2-4,.,16,TRBV6-5,.,TGTGCCAGCAGTCTCGGGGGGGACAGAGACAAAAACATTCAGTACTTC,CASSLGGDRDKNIQYF
TRBJ1-1,.,16,TRBV5-1,.,TGCGCCAGCAGGGTGGGCGGGAGGACTATGAACACTGAAGCTTTCTTT,CASRVGGRTMNTEAFF
TRBJ2-3,TRBD2,16,TRBV7-9,few,TGTGCCAGCAGCTCGGGACTAGCGGGGGTCGGGCATACGCAGTATTTT,CASSSGLAGVGHTQYF